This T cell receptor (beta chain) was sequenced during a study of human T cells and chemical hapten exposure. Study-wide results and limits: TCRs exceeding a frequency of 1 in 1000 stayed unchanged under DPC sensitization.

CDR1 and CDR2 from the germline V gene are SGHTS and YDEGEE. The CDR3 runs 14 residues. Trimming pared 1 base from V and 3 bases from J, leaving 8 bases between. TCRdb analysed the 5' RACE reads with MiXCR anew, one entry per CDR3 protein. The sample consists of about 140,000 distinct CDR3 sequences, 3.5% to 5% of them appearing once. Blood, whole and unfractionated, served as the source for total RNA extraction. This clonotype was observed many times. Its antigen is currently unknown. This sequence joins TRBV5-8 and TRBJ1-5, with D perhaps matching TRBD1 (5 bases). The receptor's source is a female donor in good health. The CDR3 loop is CASSLTGTNQPQHF. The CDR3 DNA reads TGTGCCAGCAGCTTGACCGGGACCAATCAGCCCCAGCATTTT.